This T cell receptor (beta chain) was sequenced during a study of T cells in Graves' hyperthyroidism and ophthalmopathy. Using RNA transcripts as the source, TCR beta CDR3 regions were amplified. The primer set for the first-round RT-PCR of the TCR CDR3 was HTBI. In TCRdb, the multiplex PCR reads were re-called with MiXCR into one record per CDR3 protein. Of around 400,000 distinct CDR3 sequences detected, about 13% appear once; the ten largest clones hold around 9.2%. The table lists this clonotype with many counts. Its antigen is not identified. Trimming removed 0 bases at V and 1 base at J, with 4 bases between. CDR1 and CDR2 (germline): SGHTA, FQGNSA. The CDR3 spans 14 residues. Study observations and caveats: Ophthalmopathy was separated from stable hyperthyroidism by a 13 V-J model.

The chain links TRBV7-2 to TRBJ1-5, with D hard to call. The specimen sequenced was blood. The TCR comes from a young woman with Graves' hyperthyroidism. The CDR3 protein is CASSLAESNQPQHF. The CDR3 region has the DNA TGTGCCAGCAGCTTAGCAGAAAGCAATCAGCCCCAGCATTTT.